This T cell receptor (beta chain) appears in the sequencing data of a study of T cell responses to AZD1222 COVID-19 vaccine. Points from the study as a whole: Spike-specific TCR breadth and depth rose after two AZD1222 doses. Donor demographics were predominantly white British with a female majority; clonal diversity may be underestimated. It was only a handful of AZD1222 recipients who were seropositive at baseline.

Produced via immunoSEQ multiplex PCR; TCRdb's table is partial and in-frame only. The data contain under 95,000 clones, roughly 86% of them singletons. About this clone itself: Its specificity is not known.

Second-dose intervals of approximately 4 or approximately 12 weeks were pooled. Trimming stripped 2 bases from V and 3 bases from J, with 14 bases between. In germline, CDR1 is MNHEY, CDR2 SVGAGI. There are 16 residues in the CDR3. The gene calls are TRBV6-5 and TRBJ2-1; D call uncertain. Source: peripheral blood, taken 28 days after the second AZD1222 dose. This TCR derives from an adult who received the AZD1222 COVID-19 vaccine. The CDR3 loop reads CASSYEYQLSYNEQFF. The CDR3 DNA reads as TGTGCCAGCAGTTACGAATACCAACTTAGCTACAATGAGCAGTTCTTC.